This TCR beta chain comes out of a study of blood T cells in healthy people across ages. Study observations and caveats: Unknown donor CMV status possibly confounded expanded clonotype changes.

J lost 2 bases, V lost 5 bases, and 17 bases had no gene match. Germline assignment: CDR1 SGHVS and CDR2 FQNEAQ. This CDR3 has 20 amino acids. PCR was performed a second time for about 7 to 11 cycles using a sample-barcoded 5' primer and a J-beta primer mix. TCRdb processed the 5' RACE reads anew with MiXCR; each CDR3 protein has one entry. Among hundreds of thousands of distinct CDR3 sequences listed, roughly 56% were seen once. Concerning this clonotype itself: No antigen is known for it.

Donation came from healthy Caucasian individuals in Russia who were aged roughly 6 to 95. The sequence derives from a man aged 35 to 55 in good health. Sequenced material: blood. The chain is built from TRBV7-8 and TRBJ2-7; 14 positions match TRBD2. CDR3 bases: TGTGCCAGCAGCAACCGGAAGACTAGCGGGAGGGCCAAGTTAACCTACGAGCAGTACTTC. This sequence encodes CASSNRKTSGRAKLTYEQYF.